Listed below are T cell receptor beta chains from one sample, sequenced in a study of T cells in Graves' hyperthyroidism and ophthalmopathy. TCRdb reanalysed the multiplex PCR reads using MiXCR and keeps one entry per CDR3 protein. The table records 700,000 or so distinct CDR3 sequences, roughly 17% of them present only once. The sample consisted of blood. These receptor sequences come from a man between 18 and 29 years old with Graves' hyperthyroidism. CDR3s include the opening cysteine and the closing phenylalanine or tryptophan. D genes are given only for firm matches. Expanded clones get a size class; other rows say once, few or many, or leave the size out.

TRBJ2-7 | TRBD2 | many | TRBV6-1 | CASSPGGGTSYEQYF | TGTGCCAGCAGCCCCGGCGGGGGAACCTCCTACGAGCAGTACTTC
TRBJ2-2 | TRBD2 | few | TRBV6-2/TRBV6-3 | CASSYRGDGELFF | TGTGCCAGCAGTTACCGGGGGGACGGGGAGCTGTTTTTT
TRBJ2-3 | - | many | TRBV20-1 | CSARGTESTDTQYF | TGCAGTGCTAGAGGGACAGAAAGCACAGATACGCAGTATTTT
TRBJ1-1 | - | - | TRBV5-1 | CASSLGGWGVWTEAFF | TGCGCCAGCAGCTTGGGAGGGTGGGGCGTGTGGACTGAAGCTTTCTTT
TRBJ2-3 | - | - | TRBV27 | CASSSLITDTQYF | TGTGCCAGCAGCAGCCTAATCACAGATACGCAGTATTTT
TRBJ2-5 | TRBD1 | - | TRBV10-3 | CAIKGAEETQYF | TGTGCCATCAAGGGGGCGGAAGAGACCCAGTACTTC
TRBJ2-3 | - | many | TRBV2 | CASSEGWTPDTQYF | TGTGCCAGCAGTGAGGGCTGGACCCCAGATACGCAGTATTTT
TRBJ2-7 | TRBD1 | many | TRBV20-1 | CSAPDRTYSYEQYF | TGCAGTGCTCCGGACAGGACCTACTCCTACGAGCAGTACTTC
TRBJ2-7 | TRBD1 | - | TRBV29-1 | CSVEEPTGWEQYF | TGCAGCGTTGAAGAACCGACAGGGTGGGAGCAGTACTTC
TRBJ2-7 | TRBD2 | many | TRBV24-1 | CATSDLLTAGRRYEQYF | TGTGCCACCAGTGATTTGCTAACAGCGGGAAGGCGCTACGAGCAGTACTTC
TRBJ2-2 | - | many | TRBV29-1 | CSVRVQGGAGELFF | TGCAGCGTTCGCGTTCAGGGGGGCGCCGGGGAGCTGTTTTTT
TRBJ1-2 | TRBD1 | many | TRBV12-3/TRBV12-4 | CASSLLGTGNFYGYTF | TGTGCCAGCAGTTTACTAGGGACAGGGAACTTCTATGGCTACACCTTC
TRBJ2-7 | TRBD2 | - | TRBV7-2 | CASREAGGSAYEQYF | TGTGCCAGCAGGGAAGCGGGAGGGTCTGCCTACGAGCAGTACTTC
TRBJ1-2 | - | few | TRBV29-1 | CSVVIRESGYTF | TGCAGCGTGGTTATCAGGGAATCTGGCTACACCTTC
TRBJ2-1 | - | many | TRBV27 | CASSLQRAYNEQFF | TGTGCCAGCAGTTTACAGCGAGCCTACAATGAGCAGTTCTTC
TRBJ2-5 | TRBD1 | many | TRBV12-3/TRBV12-4 | CASRRRQGRETQYF | TGTGCCAGCAGGCGACGACAGGGACGAGAGACCCAGTACTTC
TRBJ1-1 | - | few | TRBV7-9 | CASSPGDGRDSTEAFF | TGTGCCAGCAGCCCAGGGGACGGGAGGGATAGCACTGAAGCTTTCTTT
TRBJ2-1 | TRBD2 | few | TRBV5-5 | CASSLAGASGYNEQFF | TGTGCCAGCAGCTTGGCCGGGGCTAGCGGGTACAATGAGCAGTTCTTC
TRBJ2-1 | TRBD1 | - | TRBV20-1 | CSARGQGSGGMGYNEQFF | TGCAGTGCTAGGGGACAGGGGTCCGGAGGGATGGGATACAATGAGCAGTTCTTC
TRBJ2-5 | TRBD2 | many | TRBV20-1 | CSARGGGGGRETQYF | TGCAGTGCTAGAGGGGGGGGAGGAGGGCGGGAGACCCAGTACTTC
TRBJ2-7 | TRBD1 | many | TRBV27 | CASSPRTGAEQYF | TGTGCCAGCAGTCCGCGGACAGGGGCCGAGCAGTACTTC
TRBJ2-1 | - | - | TRBV12-3/TRBV12-4 | CASIKRPNPLVDEQFF | TGTGCCAGCATTAAGAGGCCCAATCCCCTCGTTGATGAGCAGTTCTTC
TRBJ2-2 | - | - | TRBV7-9 | CASSSNQPPAEPLNTGELFF | TGTGCCAGCAGCTCGAATCAACCCCCCGCCGAACCACTGAACACCGGGGAGCTGTTTTTT
TRBJ2-1 | TRBD2 | - | TRBV20-1 | CSARRASGRIVDEQFF | TGCAGTGCTAGACGGGCTAGCGGGAGGATCGTTGATGAGCAGTTCTTC
TRBJ2-1 | - | - | TRBV20-1 | CSAIVSTRGEQFF | TGCAGTGCTATTGTCAGTACCAGGGGAGAGCAGTTCTTC
TRBJ2-3 | TRBD2 | - | TRBV7-2 | CASSSQASGRAIDTQYF | TGTGCCAGCAGCTCCCAAGCTAGCGGGAGGGCGATAGATACGCAGTATTTT
TRBJ2-3 | TRBD1 | many | TRBV27 | CATRDRDFGTDTQYF | TGTGCCACCAGGGACAGGGATTTTGGCACAGATACGCAGTATTTT
TRBJ2-1 | TRBD1 | many | TRBV6-1 | CASRAWTGSYNEQFF | TGTGCCAGCCGGGCATGGACAGGCTCCTACAATGAGCAGTTCTTC
TRBJ2-7 | TRBD1 | few | TRBV9 | CASSATGTSSYEQYF | TGTGCCAGCAGCGCGACAGGGACCAGCTCCTACGAGCAGTACTTC
TRBJ2-7 | - | many | TRBV6-1 | CASSERGAGYEQYF | TGTGCCAGCAGTGAAAGGGGGGCCGGGTACGAGCAGTACTTC
TRBJ1-5 | TRBD1 | many | TRBV6-5 | CASSYVRTGADQPQHF | TGTGCCAGCAGTTACGTCCGGACAGGGGCGGATCAGCCCCAGCATTTT
TRBJ2-2 | - | few | TRBV3-1 | CASSHLLQTGRTGELFF | TGTGCCAGCAGCCACCTACTACAGACTGGGCGTACCGGGGAGCTGTTTTTT
TRBJ1-1 | TRBD1 | many | TRBV6-2/TRBV6-3 | CASRLTGGNTEAFF | TGTGCCAGCAGGCTCACAGGGGGTAACACTGAAGCTTTCTTT
TRBJ2-5 | TRBD2 | many | TRBV28 | CASSFPGGQETQYF | TGTGCCAGCAGTTTCCCGGGAGGCCAAGAGACCCAGTACTTC
TRBJ2-3 | - | few | TRBV4-1 | CASSQDRVDTDTQYF | TGCGCCAGCAGCCAAGATCGAGTCGACACAGATACGCAGTATTTT
TRBJ2-2 | - | few | TRBV3-1 | CASSQDPQGNGELFF | TGTGCCAGCAGCCAAGATCCCCAGGGTAACGGGGAGCTGTTTTTT
TRBJ2-1 | - | few | TRBV5-8 | CASSSRVNSYNEQFF | TGTGCCAGCAGTTCCAGGGTGAACTCCTACAATGAGCAGTTCTTC
TRBJ2-7 | TRBD1 | few | TRBV28 | CASSPLTGRSEQYF | TGTGCCAGCAGCCCCTTGACAGGGCGGAGCGAGCAGTACTTC
TRBJ2-1 | - | many | TRBV19 | CASSMRGTTPWDEQFF | TGTGCCAGTAGTATGAGGGGGACAACGCCGTGGGATGAGCAGTTCTTC
TRBJ2-1 | - | many | TRBV20-1 | CSAGQVGSYNEQFF | TGCAGTGCCGGGCAGGTGGGCTCCTACAATGAGCAGTTCTTC
TRBJ2-3 | TRBD2 | many | TRBV12-3/TRBV12-4 | CASSPRVGLGGSTDTQYF | TGTGCCAGCAGTCCCCGGGTGGGACTAGGGGGGAGCACAGATACGCAGTATTTT
TRBJ2-3 | TRBD1 | few | TRBV13 | CASSPSTGGVDTQYF | TGTGCCAGCAGTCCCTCGACAGGGGGGGTAGATACGCAGTATTTT
TRBJ1-2 | - | many | TRBV11-1 | CASSLSGAYGYTF | TGTGCCAGCAGCCTAAGCGGGGCTTATGGCTACACCTTC
TRBJ2-7 | TRBD1 | - | TRBV9 | CASSMGQNSYEQYF | TGTGCCAGCAGCATGGGACAGAACTCCTACGAGCAGTACTTC
TRBJ1-3 | - | - | TRBV4-3 | CASSQDGQSSGNTIYF | TGCGCCAGCAGCCAAGATGGGCAATCTTCTGGAAACACCATATATTTT
TRBJ1-4 | - | many | TRBV12-3/TRBV12-4 | CASSWKTGKELFF | TGTGCCAGCAGCTGGAAGACGGGAAAAGAACTGTTTTTT
TRBJ1-1 | - | many | TRBV16 | CASSRYAGTEAFF | TGTGCCAGCAGCCGATACGCAGGCACTGAAGCTTTCTTT
TRBJ2-3 | TRBD2 | many | TRBV28 | CASSFLSGLTPDTQYF | TGTGCCAGCAGTTTTCTATCGGGACTAACCCCAGATACGCAGTATTTT
TRBJ2-1 | - | - | TRBV3-1 | CASSQEGSFEQLF | TGTGCCAGCAGCCAAGAAGGAAGTTTCGAGCAGCTCTTC
TRBJ2-1 | TRBD2 | many | TRBV7-9 | CASSLAGLAGGSYNEQFF | TGTGCCAGCAGCTTAGCGGGACTAGCGGGAGGGTCCTACAATGAGCAGTTCTTC
TRBJ1-4 | - | - | TRBV9 | CASSVATGAINEKLFF | TGTGCCAGCAGCGTAGCTACGGGGGCCATTAATGAAAAACTGTTTTTT
TRBJ2-5 | - | many | TRBV18 | CASSPPSGWETQYF | TGTGCCAGCTCACCACCGTCTGGGTGGGAGACCCAGTACTTC
TRBJ2-5 | - | many | TRBV30 | CAWSEGSYQETQYF | TGTGCCTGGAGTGAGGGATCGTACCAAGAGACCCAGTACTTC